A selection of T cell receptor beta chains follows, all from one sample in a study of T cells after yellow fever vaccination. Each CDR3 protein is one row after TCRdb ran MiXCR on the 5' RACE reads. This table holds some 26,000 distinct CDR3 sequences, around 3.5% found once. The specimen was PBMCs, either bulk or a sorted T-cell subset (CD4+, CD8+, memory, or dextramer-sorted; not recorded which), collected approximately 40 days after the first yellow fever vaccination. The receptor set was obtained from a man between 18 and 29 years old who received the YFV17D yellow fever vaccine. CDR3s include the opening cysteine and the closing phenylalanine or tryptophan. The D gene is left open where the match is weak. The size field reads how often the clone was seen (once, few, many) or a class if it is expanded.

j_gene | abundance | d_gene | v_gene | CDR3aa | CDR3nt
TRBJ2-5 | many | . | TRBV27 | CASSTRYQETQYF | TGTGCCAGCAGTACGAGGTACCAAGAGACCCAGTACTTC
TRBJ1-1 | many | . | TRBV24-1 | CATSDLDSTGAFF | TGTGCCACCAGTGATTTGGATTCGACAGGAGCTTTCTTT
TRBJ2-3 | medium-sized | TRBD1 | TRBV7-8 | CASSLSTGADTQYF | TGTGCCAGCAGCTTATCAACAGGGGCAGATACGCAGTATTTT
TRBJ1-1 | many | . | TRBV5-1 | CASSLGAGEGSAFF | TGCGCCAGCAGCTTGGGGGCGGGAGAGGGCTCCGCTTTCTTT
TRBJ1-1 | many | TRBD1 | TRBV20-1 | CSALYRQGGTEAFF | TGCAGTGCTCTCTACCGACAGGGCGGGACTGAAGCTTTCTTT
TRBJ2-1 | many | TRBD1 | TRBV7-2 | CASSTGVGSYNEQFF | TGTGCCAGCAGCACAGGGGTTGGCTCCTACAATGAGCAGTTCTTC
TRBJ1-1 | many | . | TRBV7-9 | CASSLTGLGAFF | TGTGCCAGCAGCTTAACGGGGTTGGGAGCTTTCTTT
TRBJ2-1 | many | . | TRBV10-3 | CAISETESSYNEQFF | TGTGCCATCAGTGAGACAGAGAGCTCCTACAATGAGCAGTTCTTC
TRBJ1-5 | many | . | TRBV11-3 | CASNPPQGNQPQHF | TGTGCCAGCAACCCCCCCCAGGGCAATCAGCCCCAGCATTTT
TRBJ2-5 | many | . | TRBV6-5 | CASSVDSPRETQYF | TGTGCCAGCAGCGTGGACAGCCCCAGGGAGACCCAGTACTTC
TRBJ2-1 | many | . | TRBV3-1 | CASRHRDYNEQFF | TGTGCCAGCAGGCACCGGGACTACAATGAGCAGTTCTTC
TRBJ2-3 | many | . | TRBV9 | CASSVATGEADTQYF | TGTGCCAGCAGCGTAGCAACAGGGGAGGCAGATACGCAGTATTTT
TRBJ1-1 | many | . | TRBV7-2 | CASSLMQTQNTEAFF | TGTGCCAGCAGCTTAATGCAGACCCAGAACACTGAAGCTTTCTTT
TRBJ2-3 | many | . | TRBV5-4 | CASSLRTASTDTQYF | TGTGCCAGCAGCTTGCGGACGGCTAGCACAGATACGCAGTATTTT
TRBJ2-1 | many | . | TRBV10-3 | CAISGQGYNEQFF | TGTGCCATCAGTGGTCAGGGATACAATGAGCAGTTCTTC
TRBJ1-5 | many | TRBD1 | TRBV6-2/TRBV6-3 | CASSFTGGAGQPQHF | TGTGCCAGCAGTTTCACAGGGGGCGCGGGTCAGCCCCAGCATTTT
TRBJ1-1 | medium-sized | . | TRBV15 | CATSRRGTPDVFF | TGTGCCACCAGCAGACGAGGAACGCCTGACGTTTTCTTT
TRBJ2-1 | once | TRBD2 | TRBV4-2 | CASSQEVAGANNEQFF | TGTGCCAGCAGCCAAGAAGTAGCGGGGGCTAACAATGAGCAGTTCTTC
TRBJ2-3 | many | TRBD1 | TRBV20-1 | CSARDPGQATDTQYF | TGCAGTGCTAGAGATCCGGGACAGGCCACAGATACGCAGTATTTT
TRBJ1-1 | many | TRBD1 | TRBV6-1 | CASSRTGADTEAFF | TGTGCCAGCAGCCGGACAGGGGCGGACACTGAAGCTTTCTTT
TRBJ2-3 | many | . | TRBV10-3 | CAISLGDTDTQYF | TGTGCCATCAGTCTGGGGGACACAGATACGCAGTATTTT
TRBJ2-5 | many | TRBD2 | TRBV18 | CASSPLYRRRSGGSQETQYF | TGTGCCAGCTCACCCCTCTATCGGAGACGTAGCGGGGGGTCCCAAGAGACCCAGTACTTC
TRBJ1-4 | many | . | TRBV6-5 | CASSYSGEKLFF | TGTGCCAGCAGTTACTCAGGTGAAAAACTGTTTTTT
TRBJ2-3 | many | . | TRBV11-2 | CASSSQGTDTQYF | TGTGCCAGCAGCTCCCAGGGGACAGATACGCAGTATTTT
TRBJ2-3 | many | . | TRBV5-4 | CASSLSESSDTQYF | TGTGCCAGCAGCTTGTCGGAGAGTTCAGATACGCAGTATTTT
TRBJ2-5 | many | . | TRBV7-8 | CASSSRRRLTETQYF | TGTGCCAGCAGCTCCCGGCGCCGTTTGACAGAGACCCAGTACTTC